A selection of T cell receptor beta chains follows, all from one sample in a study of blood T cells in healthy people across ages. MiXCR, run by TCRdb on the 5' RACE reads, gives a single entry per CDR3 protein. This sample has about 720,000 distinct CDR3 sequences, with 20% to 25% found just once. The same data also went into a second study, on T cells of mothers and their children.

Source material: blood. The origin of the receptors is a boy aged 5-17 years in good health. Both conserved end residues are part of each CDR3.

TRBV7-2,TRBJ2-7,CASSLGVDRPYEQYF
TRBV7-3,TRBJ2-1,CASSLGLTGYNEQFF
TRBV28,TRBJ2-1,CASTPLWAGHYNEQFF
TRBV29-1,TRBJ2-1,CSALGGSHSYNEQFF
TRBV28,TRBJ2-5,CASVALTGGETQYF
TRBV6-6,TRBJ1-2,CASSGRLFIYGYTF
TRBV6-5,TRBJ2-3,CATARQDGTDTQYF
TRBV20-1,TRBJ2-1,CSARKRQAPSYNEQFF
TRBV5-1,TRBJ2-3,CASSDGTSAQVTQYF
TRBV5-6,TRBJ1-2,CASSTTGTNYGYTF
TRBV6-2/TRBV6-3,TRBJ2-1,CASSYSERYNEQFF
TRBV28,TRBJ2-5,CASSLLAWETQYF
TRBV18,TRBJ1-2,CASSPTLDSSYGYTF
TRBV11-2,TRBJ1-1,CASSLRQGGTEAFF
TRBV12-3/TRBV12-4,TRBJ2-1,CVSSPANSYNEQFF
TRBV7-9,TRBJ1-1,CASSTAGGPEAFF
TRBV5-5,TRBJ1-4,CASSPYRGHEKLFF
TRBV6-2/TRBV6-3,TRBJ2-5,CASSYEAATWTQYF
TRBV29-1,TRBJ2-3,CSAKMGEDTQYF
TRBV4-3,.,CASSQGYTNEQFF
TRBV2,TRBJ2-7,CASNTPEGESSYEQYF
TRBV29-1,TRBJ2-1,CSVERREGEQFF
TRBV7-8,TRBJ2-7,CASSLAARGRSYEQYF
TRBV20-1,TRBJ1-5,CSARMANQPQHF
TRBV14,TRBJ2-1,CASSQAGLAYDNEQFF
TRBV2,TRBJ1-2,CASSGDNYGYTF
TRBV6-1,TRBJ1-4,CASSTGTGGAVWGKLFF
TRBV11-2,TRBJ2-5,CASSLAGQYQETQYF
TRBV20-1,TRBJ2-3,CSAREGGLAGATDTQYF
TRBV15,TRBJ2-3,CATSRVNRGADTQYF
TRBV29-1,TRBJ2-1,CSVPPYRNEQFF
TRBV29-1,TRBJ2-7,CSVEAISDYEQYF
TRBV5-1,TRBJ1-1,CASSFQQGGPREAFF
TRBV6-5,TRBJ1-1,CASNQGWDTEAFF
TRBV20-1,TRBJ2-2,CSASPRKGGSKPGELFF
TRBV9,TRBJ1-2,CASSLGYTANYGYTF
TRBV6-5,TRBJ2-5,CASRTGGSETQYF
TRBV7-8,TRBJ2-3,CASSPRYRTDTQYF
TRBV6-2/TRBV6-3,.,CASGTGVAYEQYF
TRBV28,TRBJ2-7,CASSFMGTPSYEQYF
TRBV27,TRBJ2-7,CASSFGLAGDVYEQYF
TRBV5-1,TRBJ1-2,CASSYDRGALGYTF
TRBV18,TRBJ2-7,CASSPPRITRASEQYF
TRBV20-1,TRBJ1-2,CSASNYGYTF
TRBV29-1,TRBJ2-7,CSAEAGGSSYEQYF
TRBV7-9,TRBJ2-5,CASSHRDSREQYF
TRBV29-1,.,CSVVPSGGYNEQFF
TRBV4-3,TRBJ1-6,CASSPSWDRDNSPLHF
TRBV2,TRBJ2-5,CASYGGGETQYF
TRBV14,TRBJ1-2,CVSSQAGDAYGYTF
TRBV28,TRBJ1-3,CASSLLGQYNSGNTIYF
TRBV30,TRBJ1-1,CAWSVEREAFF
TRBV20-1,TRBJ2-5,CSATTTGGTQYF
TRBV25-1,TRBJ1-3,CASSHRDRSALGNTIYF